This T cell receptor beta chain is from a study of shared clonotypes between healthy human individuals. Between the trimmed V and J ends, which lost 6 bases and 0 bases, there was a span of 10 bases. Germline CDR1 reads SGHNT; CDR2 reads YENEEA. This CDR3 has 14 amino acids. Sequencing was performed with immunoSEQ multiplex PCR; in TCRdb, only in-frame clones are kept and a portion is missing. This table holds a few hundred thousand clones, around 97% found once. Sequenced sample: naive CD4+ T cells sorted from blood. Subset in this sample: CD45RA+ positively selected. The TCR originated in a woman in her 30s in good health. This chain links TRBV11-3 with TRBJ2-3; possible D gene TRBD1, 5 bases. The CDR3 region is CASSFRQSTDTQYF. Written as DNA, the CDR3 is TGTGCCAGCAGTTTCCGACAGAGCACAGATACGCAGTATTTT. Together with reference TRBV11-3 and TRBJ2-3, the CDR3 gives the full variable domain: EAGVVQSPRYKIIEKKQPVAFWCNPISGHNTLYWYLQNLGQGPELLIRYENEEAVDDSQLPKDRFSAERLKGVDSTLKIQPAELGDSAVYLCASSFRQSTDTQYFGPGTRLTVL.